A selection of T cell receptor beta chains follows, all from one sample in a study of T cell responses to AZD1222 COVID-19 vaccine. Libraries were prepared by immunoSEQ multiplex PCR; TCRdb keeps only in-frame clonotypes and omits some of them. The sample lists about 150,000 clones, 80% to 95% occurring once. The specimen comprised peripheral blood, sampled on day 0 of AZD1222 vaccination. These receptors all come from an adult in good health. The CDR3 runs from the conserved cysteine through the conserved F or W. Each record gives: J gene, V gene, D gene, clone size, CDR3 protein, CDR3 DNA. A D gene is named only where the DNA matches it firmly. Clone size is stated in some rows and not others, as once, few, many or a class when expanded.

>TRBJ1-4|TRBV6-1|-|-
CASSEWEAFGVAAEKLFF
TGTGCCAGCAGTGAGTGGGAGGCCTTTGGGGTCGCGGCAGAAAAACTGTTTTTT
>TRBJ1-2|TRBV6-5|TRBD1|-
CASSRQGGSDGYTF
TGTGCCAGCAGTCGTCAAGGGGGCTCTGATGGCTACACCTTC
>TRBJ2-2|TRBV15|TRBD2|-
CATSRGKTSGRTGELFF
TGTGCCACCAGCAGAGGGAAGACTAGCGGGAGAACCGGGGAGCTGTTTTTT
>TRBJ2-5|TRBV5-1|-|-
CASSSTLETQYF
TGCGCCAGCAGCTCCACTTTGGAGACCCAGTACTTC
>TRBJ1-6|TRBV10-3|-|-
CAISGSPEGGNSPLHF
TGTGCCATCAGTGGATCCCCGGAGGGAGGTAATTCACCCCTCCACTTT
>TRBJ1-6|TRBV19|-|-
CASGRDTNNSPLHF
TGTGCCAGTGGACGAGACACAAATAATTCACCCCTCCACTTT
>TRBJ2-7|TRBV7-3|-|-
CASSLMNGNEQYF
TGTGCCAGCAGCTTGATGAATGGGAACGAGCAGTACTTC
>TRBJ2-7|TRBV5-1|TRBD1|-
CASSTGDRDEQYF
TGCGCCAGCAGCACGGGTGACAGGGACGAGCAGTACTTC
>TRBJ2-7|TRBV19|TRBD2|once
CASRRRLAGPYEQYF
TGTGCCAGTAGGAGGCGGCTAGCGGGACCGTACGAGCAGTACTTC
>TRBJ1-4|TRBV28|-|few
CASTPRYWGRGEKLFF
TGTGCCAGCACCCCTAGGTATTGGGGTCGGGGTGAAAAACTGTTTTTT
>TRBJ2-2|TRBV29-1|TRBD1|-
CSAQGQTGELFF
TGCAGCGCCCAGGGACAGACCGGGGAGCTGTTTTTT
>TRBJ2-1|TRBV10-1|-|-
CASSGGALHEQFF
TGCGCCAGCAGTGGGGGAGCCTTGCATGAGCAGTTCTTC
>TRBJ1-1|TRBV9|TRBD1|-
CASSGGQGASEAFF
TGTGCCAGCAGCGGCGGACAGGGGGCGTCTGAAGCTTTCTTT
>TRBJ1-6|TRBV19|-|-
CASSIQVAGSSYNSPLHF
TGTGCCAGTAGTATACAGGTCGCCGGGAGCTCCTATAATTCACCCCTCCACTTT
>TRBJ1-5|TRBV9|TRBD1|-
CASSVGQGSNQPQHF
TGTGCCAGCAGCGTAGGACAGGGGAGCAATCAGCCCCAGCATTTT
>TRBJ1-1|TRBV5-1|TRBD1|-
CASSRDEGADHTEAFF
TGCGCCAGCAGCAGAGACGAGGGGGCTGATCACACTGAAGCTTTCTTT
>TRBJ1-4|TRBV4-3|-|-
CASSQEKGGLTNEKLFF
TGCGCCAGCAGCCAAGAAAAGGGGGGGTTGACTAATGAAAAACTGTTTTTT
>TRBJ2-5|TRBV25-1|-|-
CASSEPGLLGETQYF
TGTGCCAGCAGTGAGCCGGGACTTCTTGGGGAGACCCAGTACTTC
>TRBJ2-7|TRBV10-3|-|once
CAIRTGTYEQYF
TGTGCCATCAGGACCGGGACCTACGAGCAGTACTTC
>TRBJ2-7|TRBV7-9|TRBD2|-
CASSRGLAGGDEQYF
TGTGCCAGCAGCCGAGGACTAGCGGGGGGCGACGAGCAGTACTTC
>TRBJ1-2|TRBV5-1|-|-
CASSLNRAAYGYTF
TGCGCCAGCAGCTTGAACAGGGCCGCCTATGGCTACACCTTC
>TRBJ1-5|TRBV10-2|-|once
CASSVGRMNQPQHF
TGCGCCAGCTCTGTCGGGAGAATGAATCAGCCCCAGCATTTT
>TRBJ1-6|TRBV7-2|-|-
CASRTYRGNSPLHF
TGTGCCAGCAGGACCTACCGGGGGAATTCACCCCTCCACTTT
>TRBJ2-3|TRBV30|-|once
CASISARVAVTDTQYF
TGTGCCTCGATAAGCGCCCGGGTAGCCGTCACAGATACGCAGTATTTT
>TRBJ2-5|TRBV3-1/TRBV3-2|TRBD1|-
CASSQRGTGSQETQYF
TGTGCCAGCAGCCAAAGGGGGACAGGGTCCCAAGAGACCCAGTACTTC
>TRBJ2-1|TRBV7-9|-|-
CASSSRGDEQFF
TGTGCCAGCAGCTCCCGCGGCGATGAGCAGTTCTTC
>TRBJ1-1|TRBV5-1|TRBD1|-
CASSFQGAGTEAFF
TGCGCCAGCAGCTTTCAGGGGGCGGGCACTGAAGCTTTCTTT
>TRBJ1-5|TRBV21-1|-|-
CASSTLTGGGQPQHF
TGTGCCAGCAGCACTTTGACAGGGGGCGGACAGCCCCAGCATTTT
>TRBJ1-3|TRBV27|-|-
CASSPKQGRNTIYF
TGTGCCAGCAGTCCCAAACAGGGACGAAACACCATATATTTT
>TRBJ1-2|TRBV7-9|-|-
CASSQEEYGYTF
TGTGCCAGCAGCCAAGAGGAGTATGGCTACACCTTC
>TRBJ2-7|TRBV7-8|TRBD2|-
CASSFNSGGESYEQYF
TGTGCCAGCAGCTTCAATAGCGGGGGCGAATCCTACGAGCAGTACTTC
>TRBJ2-3|TRBV7-3|-|-
CASSSAGFPTDTQYF
TGTGCCAGCAGCTCCGCAGGGTTCCCTACAGATACGCAGTATTTT
>TRBJ2-3|TRBV24-1|TRBD1|-
CATSDSPTGDDTQYF
TGTGCCACCAGTGATTCCCCGACAGGGGATGATACGCAGTATTTT
>TRBJ1-5|TRBV7-3|-|-
CASSLGHRAGESNQPQHF
TGTGCCAGCAGCTTAGGGCACAGGGCGGGTGAGAGCAATCAGCCCCAGCATTTT
>TRBJ2-1|TRBV9|TRBD1|-
CASSAGTGGHEQFF
TGTGCCAGCAGTGCCGGGACAGGGGGCCATGAGCAGTTCTTC
>TRBJ1-5|TRBV19|TRBD1|once
CASSTRTGGKNQPQHF
TGTGCCAGTAGTACCCGGACAGGGGGAAAAAATCAGCCCCAGCATTTT
>TRBJ2-3|TRBV19|-|-
CASSIGASTDTQYF
TGTGCCAGTAGTATCGGGGCAAGCACAGATACGCAGTATTTT
>TRBJ1-6|TRBV20-1|-|-
CSASPGNNSPLHF
TGCAGTGCTAGTCCGGGTAACAATTCACCCCTCCACTTT
>TRBJ2-7|TRBV6-6|TRBD2|-
CASSPHVPGLEYTYEQYF
TGTGCCAGCAGTCCCCACGTACCGGGACTAGAGTATACCTACGAGCAGTACTTC
>TRBJ2-1|TRBV19|TRBD1|-
CASSMGTGVGEQFF
TGTGCCAGTAGTATGGGGACAGGGGTTGGTGAGCAGTTCTTC
>TRBJ1-1|TRBV29-1|-|-
CSVVSRANTEAFF
TGCAGCGTTGTAAGCAGGGCGAACACTGAAGCTTTCTTT
>TRBJ1-1|TRBV7-9|TRBD1|once
CASSPTGSPEAFF
TGTGCCAGCAGCCCGACAGGGTCCCCTGAAGCTTTCTTT
>TRBJ2-7|TRBV7-7|TRBD1|-
CASSPGTGSTYEQYF
TGTGCCAGCAGCCCCGGGACAGGGTCGACCTACGAGCAGTACTTC
>TRBJ2-1|TRBV5-5|-|-
CASSPTFVSYNEQFF
TGTGCCAGCAGCCCTACTTTCGTCTCCTACAATGAGCAGTTCTTC
>TRBJ1-1|TRBV12-3/TRBV12-4|-|-
CASSGTAKTEAFF
TGTGCCAGCAGCGGGACCGCCAAGACTGAAGCTTTCTTT
>TRBJ2-5|TRBV4-2|TRBD2|-
CASSRTSGDQETQYF
TGTGCCAGCAGCCGTACTAGCGGGGACCAAGAGACCCAGTACTTC
>TRBJ2-7|TRBV4-1|TRBD1|-
CASSQDRDRWYEQYF
TGCGCCAGCAGCCAAGATCGGGACAGGTGGTACGAGCAGTACTTC
>TRBJ2-1|TRBV27|-|-
CASSLGSGTYNEQFF
TGTGCCAGCAGTTTGGGATCAGGGACCTACAATGAGCAGTTCTTC
>TRBJ2-2|TRBV6-6|TRBD2|-
CASSQSGTSGANTGELFF
TGTGCCAGCAGTCAATCCGGGACTAGCGGGGCGAACACCGGGGAGCTGTTTTTT
>TRBJ2-1|TRBV2|TRBD1|-
CASTGQGWLVF
TGTGCCAGCACCGGACAGGGGTGGCTAGTCTTC
>TRBJ1-5|TRBV6-6|-|-
CASSVTGSGQPQHF
TGTGCCAGCAGTGTGACAGGCTCGGGTCAGCCCCAGCATTTT
>TRBJ2-7|TRBV3-1/TRBV3-2|-|-
CASSQEGTPGSNEQYF
TGTGCCAGCAGCCAAGAAGGGACTCCCGGGAGTAACGAGCAGTACTTC
>TRBJ1-1|TRBV28|-|-
CASSPFYRTRTEAFF
TGTGCCAGCAGTCCTTTCTACAGGACGCGCACTGAAGCTTTCTTT
>TRBJ1-4|TRBV5-1|-|-
CASRRKAGILNEKLFF
TGCGCCAGCAGACGAAAAGCGGGGATCCTCAATGAAAAACTGTTTTTT
>TRBJ1-4|TRBV6-5|-|-
CASSYGVNEKLFF
TGTGCCAGCAGTTACGGAGTTAATGAAAAACTGTTTTTT
>TRBJ1-4|TRBV3-1/TRBV3-2|-|-
CASSQNVEGKLFF
TGTGCCAGCAGCCAAAACGTGGAGGGAAAACTGTTTTTT
>TRBJ2-7|TRBV11-3|TRBD2|-
CASRSMGTTGYEQYF
TGTGCCAGCAGGTCCATGGGGACTACGGGCTACGAGCAGTACTTC
>TRBJ2-5|TRBV5-4|TRBD2|-
CASSQGTSGMYETQYF
TGTGCCAGCAGCCAGGGGACTAGCGGGATGTACGAGACCCAGTACTTC
>TRBJ2-4|TRBV4-1|-|-
CASSQDRDIIAKNIQYF
TGCGCCAGCAGCCAAGATCGGGACATCATAGCCAAAAACATTCAGTACTTC
>TRBJ2-2|TRBV28|-|-
CASRVGQNTGELFF
TGTGCCAGCAGGGTCGGGCAGAACACCGGGGAGCTGTTTTTT